The rows below give T cell receptor beta chains drawn from one sample of a study of early T cells in non-severe SARS-CoV-2 infection. TCRdb processed the 5' RACE reads anew with MiXCR; each CDR3 protein has one entry. This sample yields around 110,000 distinct CDR3 sequences, of which around 10% are seen a single time; about 8.1% belongs to the top ten. Sequences were obtained from whole blood. Every receptor here comes from an adult who was a healthcare worker with PCR-confirmed SARS-CoV-2 infection or an uninfected control (not recorded which). Each CDR3 is given with its conserved first and last residue. A D gene is named only where the DNA matches it firmly. Size values are once, few and many counts, or a class for expanded clones, and some rows have none.

>few|TRBJ2-7|TRBV6-2/TRBV6-3|.
CASHTGGRDSYEQYF
TGTGCCAGCCATACTGGAGGCAGGGACTCCTACGAGCAGTACTTC
>few|TRBJ2-3|TRBV4-3|.
CASSPLPSTDTQYF
TGCGCCAGCAGCCCTCTGCCCTCCACAGATACGCAGTATTTT
>many|TRBJ2-3|TRBV20-1|.
CSAREVEYTQYF
TGCAGTGCTAGAGAGGTTGAGTATACGCAGTATTTT
>once|TRBJ1-3|TRBV5-1|.
CASRRVETGNTIYF
TGCGCCAGCAGGAGGGTCGAGACTGGAAACACCATATATTTT
>few|TRBJ1-6|TRBV14|.
CASTKANSPLHF
TGTGCCAGCACGAAGGCTAATTCACCCCTCCACTTT
>many|TRBJ2-7|TRBV28|.
CASSLVPGSNGRNEQYF
TGTGCCAGCAGTTTGGTCCCAGGGAGCAATGGAAGAAACGAGCAGTACTTC
>many|TRBJ1-1|TRBV12-3/TRBV12-4|.
CASRPSNTEAFF
TGTGCCAGCAGGCCTTCGAACACTGAAGCTTTCTTT
>few|TRBJ2-7|TRBV7-9|.
CASSLPVGSAFYEQYF
TGTGCCAGCAGCTTGCCCGTCGGGAGCGCTTTCTACGAGCAGTACTTC
>many|TRBJ1-3|TRBV6-6|.
CASSYSSAVFSGNTIYF
TGTGCCAGCAGTTACTCGTCTGCAGTCTTCTCTGGAAACACCATATATTTT
>many|TRBJ1-3|TRBV7-9|.
CASSLGTGNTIYF
TGTGCCAGCAGCTTAGGGACGGGAAACACCATATATTTT
>.|TRBJ2-3|TRBV7-8|.
CASSLRLDPTQYF
TGTGCCAGCAGCTTACGTCTAGATCCAACGCAGTATTTT
>many|TRBJ1-3|TRBV3-1|.
CASSQGTRSGNTIYF
TGTGCCAGCAGCCAAGGGACACGCTCTGGAAACACCATATATTTT
>.|TRBJ2-6|TRBV2|TRBD1
CASKNQGATGANVLTF
TGTGCCAGCAAAAATCAGGGGGCAACAGGGGCCAACGTCCTGACTTTC
>few|TRBJ2-1|TRBV30|.
CAWSVPERYEQFF
TGTGCCTGGAGTGTACCAGAGCGGTATGAGCAGTTCTTC
>many|TRBJ2-3|TRBV6-2/TRBV6-3|.
CASSYSSGSTDTQYF
TGTGCCAGCAGTTACTCGAGCGGGAGCACAGATACGCAGTATTTT
>.|TRBJ2-1|TRBV5-1|.
CASSLVVGSHNEQFF
TGCGCCAGCAGCTTGGTGGTGGGTTCCCACAATGAGCAGTTCTTC
>few|TRBJ2-5|TRBV10-3|TRBD1
CATQGVGETQYF
TGTGCCACGCAGGGGGTCGGTGAGACCCAGTACTTC
>few|TRBJ2-3|TRBV27|.
CASSTNVAVYTDTQYF
TGTGCCAGCAGCACCAACGTAGCGGTCTACACAGATACGCAGTATTTT
>many|TRBJ1-5|TRBV2|.
CASSPGLAGQPQHF
TGTGCCAGCAGTCCAGGACTGGCGGGTCAGCCCCAGCATTTT
>many|TRBJ2-4|TRBV7-2|.
CASSLVGAAAKNIQYF
TGTGCCAGCAGCTTAGTAGGGGCGGCGGCCAAAAACATTCAGTACTTC
>.|TRBJ2-3|TRBV28|TRBD2
CASRQAGEGYTDTQYF
TGTGCCAGCAGGCAAGCGGGGGAGGGGTACACAGATACGCAGTATTTT
>many|TRBJ2-1|TRBV27|.
CASSLLSRAHNEQFF
TGTGCCAGCAGTTTACTTTCGCGAGCCCACAATGAGCAGTTCTTC
>.|TRBJ2-3|TRBV5-4|.
CASSLRTEHTDTQYF
TGTGCCAGCAGCTTACGGACAGAACACACAGATACGCAGTATTTT
>few|TRBJ2-5|TRBV4-1|.
CASSQEYGETQYF
TGCGCCAGCAGCCAAGAGTATGGGGAGACCCAGTACTTC